This T cell receptor (beta chain) was captured in a study of CD8 T cells in ankylosing spondylitis. The study, taken as a whole, reports: Disease-linked clones bore a CD8+ phenotype, appearing relatively rarely in peripheral blood. A TCR beta motif of about eight highly homologous variants appeared characteristic of ankylosing spondylitis blood. Matched synovial fluid from ankylosing spondylitis patients was reported to be enriched for disease-linked clones.

Details on this clonotype: Its antigen is unidentified.

TCRdb reprocessed the 5' RACE reads with MiXCR, giving one entry per CDR3 protein. The sample consists of roughly 400,000 distinct CDR3 sequences, around 24% of them appearing once. V gave up 4 bases and J gave up 0 bases; unmatched junction bases: 1. This CDR3 comprises 15 residues. Germline V gene data show CDR1 as LNHDA and CDR2 as SQIVND (reference sequence). V usage is TRBV19 and J usage is TRBJ2-1, with TRBD2 identical over 9 bases. The TCR comes from a male donor with ankylosing spondylitis. Sequenced input: blood, either unsorted or a sorted T cell fraction (not recorded which). The CDR3 region has the DNA TGTGCCAGTAGTAAGGGACTAGCCTCCTACAATGAGCAGTTCTTC. This sequence encodes CASSKGLASYNEQFF.